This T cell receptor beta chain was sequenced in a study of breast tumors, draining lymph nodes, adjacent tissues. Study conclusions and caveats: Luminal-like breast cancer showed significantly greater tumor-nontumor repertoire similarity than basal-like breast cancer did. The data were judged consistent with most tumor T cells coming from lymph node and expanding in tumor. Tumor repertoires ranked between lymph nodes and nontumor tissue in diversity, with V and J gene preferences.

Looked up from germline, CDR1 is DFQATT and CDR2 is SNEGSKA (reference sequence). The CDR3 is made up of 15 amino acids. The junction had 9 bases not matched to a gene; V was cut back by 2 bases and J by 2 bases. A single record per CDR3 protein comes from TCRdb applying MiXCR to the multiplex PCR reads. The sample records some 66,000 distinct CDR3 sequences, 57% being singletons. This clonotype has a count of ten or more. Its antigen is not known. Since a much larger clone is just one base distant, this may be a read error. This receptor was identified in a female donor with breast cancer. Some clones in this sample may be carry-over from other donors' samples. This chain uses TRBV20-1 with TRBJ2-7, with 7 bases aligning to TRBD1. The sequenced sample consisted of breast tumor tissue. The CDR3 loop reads CSARNYRGRAYEQYF. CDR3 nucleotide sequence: TGCAGTGCTAGAAATTACAGGGGAAGGGCCTACGAGCAGTACTTC.